The rows below give T cell receptor beta chains drawn from one sample of a study of cytomegalovirus exposure and HLA in healthy donors. The repertoire was sequenced with immunoSEQ multiplex PCR; TCRdb's copy has only in-frame clones and lacks some. Of approximately 160,000 clones in the sample, roughly four fifths are singletons; the top ten hold 3.5% to 5%. Sample: PBMCs. These receptors all come from a man between 45 and 60 years old in good health and CMV-seropositive. The CDR3 runs from the conserved cysteine through the conserved F or W. D genes are given only for firm matches. Some rows have no size entry. The others give once, few or many, or a class for an expanded clone.

TRBJ2-7 TRBD1 TRBV10-3 NA TGTGCCATCAGAGACCCTACAGGGGGCGTAAACGAGCAGTACTTC CAIRDPTGGVNEQYF
TRBJ2-5 TRBD2 TRBV5-8 NA TGTGCCAGCAGGGCAGCCGGGACTAGCGGTGAGACCCAGTACTTC CASRAAGTSGETQYF
TRBJ2-7 NA TRBV30 NA TGTGCCTGGAGTATACAGGGAGTCGAGCAGTACTTC CAWSIQGVEQYF
TRBJ1-5 NA TRBV30 NA TGTGCCTGGAGTTCCTCGGCAGGGATTAGCAATCAGCCCCAGCATTTT CAWSSSAGISNQPQHF
TRBJ2-7 TRBD2 TRBV10-2 NA TGCGCCAGCAGAGGCCTTAGCGGGAGTTACGAGCAGTACTTC CASRGLSGSYEQYF
TRBJ2-7 TRBD1 TRBV9 NA TGTGCCAGCAGCCCCCGACAGGGTCTCTCCGAGCAGTACTTC CASSPRQGLSEQYF
TRBJ2-1 NA TRBV5-1 NA TGCGCCAGCAGCTTGACAGGGTACAATGAGCAGTTCTTC CASSLTGYNEQFF
TRBJ2-5 NA TRBV19 NA TGTGCCAGTAGTATAGTAAAGGGGAAAGAGACCCAGTACTTC CASSIVKGKETQYF
TRBJ2-3 TRBD1 TRBV14 NA TGTGCCAGCAGCAGACCGGGACAGAGCACAGATACGCAGTATTTT CASSRPGQSTDTQYF
TRBJ1-4 NA TRBV13 few TGTGCCAGCAGCCAACCAAGGGAGAGTGAAAAACTGTTTTTT CASSQPRESEKLFF
TRBJ2-7 TRBD2 TRBV15 NA TGTGCCACCAGCAGGAGCGGGGGATACTCCTACGAGCAGTACTTC CATSRSGGYSYEQYF
TRBJ2-5 TRBD2 TRBV13 NA TGTGCCAGCAGCACCGGACTAGCGGGGTCTTCGCGCGAGACCCAGTACTTC CASSTGLAGSSRETQYF
TRBJ2-5 NA TRBV4-1 NA TGCGCCAGCAGCCAAGATGGACTGGGCCAAGAGACCCAGTACTTC CASSQDGLGQETQYF
TRBJ2-5 NA TRBV19 NA TGTGCCAGTAGTCGGGACTGGCAAGAGACCCAGTACTTC CASSRDWQETQYF
TRBJ1-4 TRBD1 TRBV5-1 NA TGCGCCAGCAGCTTGCCTGATGGGACAGGGTATGAAAAACTGTTTTTT CASSLPDGTGYEKLFF
TRBJ2-2 NA TRBV28 once TGTGCCAGCAGTTTATGGGGACAGAACACCGGGGAGCTGTTTTTT CASSLWGQNTGELFF
TRBJ1-1 NA TRBV12-5 NA TGTGCTAGTGGTTTAAATACAGGGCTGGCTTTCTTT CASGLNTGLAFF
TRBJ2-2 NA TRBV5-1 NA TGCGCCAGCAGCCCGAATGAGCTGAACACCGGGGAGCTGTTTTTT CASSPNELNTGELFF
TRBJ1-1 TRBD1 TRBV28 NA TGTGCCAGCAGTTTCCGGGCAGGGGGCCGGGTTGAAGCTTTCTTT CASSFRAGGRVEAFF
TRBJ1-5 TRBD1 TRBV28 NA TGTGCCAGCAGCCTAACAGGGGTAGGGAATCAGCCCCAGCATTTT CASSLTGVGNQPQHF
TRBJ2-7 NA TRBV28 NA TGTGCCAGCAGTTTAAGGGGGGGGTACTACGAGCAGTACTTC CASSLRGGYYEQYF
TRBJ2-5 NA TRBV19 few TGTGCCAGTAGTAGTAAGGACCTAAGGAGGGAGACCCAGTACTTC CASSSKDLRRETQYF
TRBJ1-1 NA TRBV5-6 NA TGTGCCAGCAGCTTGCAGAATAAATACCCCACTGAAGCTTTCTTT CASSLQNKYPTEAFF
TRBJ1-1 NA TRBV6-1 NA TGTGCCAGCAGTGAATTTCGGGGGGCAGGGACTGAAGCTTTCTTT CASSEFRGAGTEAFF
TRBJ2-7 NA TRBV10-2 NA TGCGCCAGCAGTTATCCTAGCGAGAGGCCAACCTACGAGCAGTACTTC CASSYPSERPTYEQYF
TRBJ2-1 TRBD2 TRBV7-7 few TGTGCCAGCAGCCCCGGGACTAGCGGGGGGGCTGGTGAGCAGTTCTTC CASSPGTSGGAGEQFF
TRBJ2-2 TRBD2 TRBV29-1 once TGCAGCGTCCCCAAACTAGCGGGAGTGGACACCGGGGAGCTGTTTTTT CSVPKLAGVDTGELFF
TRBJ1-6 NA TRBV4-1 NA TGCGCCAGCAGCCAAGGAAAGGCTAGCTCCTATAATTCACCCCTCCACTTT CASSQGKASSYNSPLHF
TRBJ1-5 NA TRBV6-1 NA TGTGCCAGCAGCCTCGCGGGGCTTAGCAATCAGCCCCAGCATTTT CASSLAGLSNQPQHF